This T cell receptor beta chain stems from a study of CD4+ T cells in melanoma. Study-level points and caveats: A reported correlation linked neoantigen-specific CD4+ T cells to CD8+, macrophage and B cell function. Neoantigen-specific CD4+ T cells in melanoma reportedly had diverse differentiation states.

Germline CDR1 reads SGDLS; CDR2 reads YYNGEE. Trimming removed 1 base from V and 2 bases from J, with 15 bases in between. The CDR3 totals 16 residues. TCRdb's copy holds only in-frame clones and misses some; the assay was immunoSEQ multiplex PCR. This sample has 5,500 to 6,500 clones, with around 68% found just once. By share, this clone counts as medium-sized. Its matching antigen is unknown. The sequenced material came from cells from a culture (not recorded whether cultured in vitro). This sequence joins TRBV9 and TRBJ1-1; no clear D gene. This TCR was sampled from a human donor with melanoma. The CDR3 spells CASSVWEVGKNTEAFF. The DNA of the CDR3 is TGTGCCAGCAGCGTATGGGAGGTGGGAAAAAACACTGAAGCTTTCTTT.